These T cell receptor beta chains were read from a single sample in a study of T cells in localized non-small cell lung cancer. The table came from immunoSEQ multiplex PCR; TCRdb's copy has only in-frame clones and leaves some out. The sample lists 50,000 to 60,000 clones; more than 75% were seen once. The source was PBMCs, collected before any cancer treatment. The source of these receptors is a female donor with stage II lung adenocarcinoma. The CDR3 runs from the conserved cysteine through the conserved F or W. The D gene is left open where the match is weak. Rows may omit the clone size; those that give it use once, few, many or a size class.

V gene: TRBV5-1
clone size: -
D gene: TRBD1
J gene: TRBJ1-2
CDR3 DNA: TGCGCCAGCAGCTTGGGACAGGGAAACTATGGCTACACCTTC
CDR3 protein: CASSLGQGNYGYTF

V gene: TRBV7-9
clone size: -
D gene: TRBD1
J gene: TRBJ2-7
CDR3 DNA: TGTGCCAGCAGCACGACAGGGTACGAGCAGTACTTC
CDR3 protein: CASSTTGYEQYF

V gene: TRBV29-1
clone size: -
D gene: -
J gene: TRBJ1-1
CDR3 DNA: TGCAGCGTTGATCGGCCGAACACTGAAGCTTTCTTT
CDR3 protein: CSVDRPNTEAFF

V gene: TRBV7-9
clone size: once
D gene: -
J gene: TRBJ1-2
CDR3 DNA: TGTGCCAGCAGCTTAAGTGGATTTTTTAACTATGGCTACACCTTC
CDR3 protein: CASSLSGFFNYGYTF

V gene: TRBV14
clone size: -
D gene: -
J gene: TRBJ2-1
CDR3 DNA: TGTGCCAGCAGCCGAGGGACTTCACTCTCCTACAATGAGCAGTTCTTC
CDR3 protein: CASSRGTSLSYNEQFF

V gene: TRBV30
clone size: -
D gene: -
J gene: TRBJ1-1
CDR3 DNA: TGTGCCTGGAGTGACAACTTAGGCACTGAAGCTTTCTTT
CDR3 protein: CAWSDNLGTEAFF

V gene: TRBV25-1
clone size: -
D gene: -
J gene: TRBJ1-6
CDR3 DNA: TGTGCCAGCAGTTACAGGGCTTGGAATTCACCCCTCCACTTT
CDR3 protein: CASSYRAWNSPLHF

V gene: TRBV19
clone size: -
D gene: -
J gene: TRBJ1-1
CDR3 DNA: TGTGCCAGTAGTATCGGATTATCGACTGAAGCTTTCTTT
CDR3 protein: CASSIGLSTEAFF

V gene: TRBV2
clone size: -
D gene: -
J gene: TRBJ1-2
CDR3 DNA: TGTGCCAGCAGTGAACTCCCCGACAGCCCCTGGGAGTATGGCTACACCTTC
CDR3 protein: CASSELPDSPWEYGYTF

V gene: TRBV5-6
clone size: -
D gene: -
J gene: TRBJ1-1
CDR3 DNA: TGTGCCAGCAGCTTGTATAGGAACACTGAAGCTTTCTTT
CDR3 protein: CASSLYRNTEAFF

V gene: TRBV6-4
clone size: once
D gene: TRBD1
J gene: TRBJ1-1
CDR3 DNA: TGTGCCAGCAGGAGCGGACAGGCGAACACTGAAGCTTTCTTT
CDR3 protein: CASRSGQANTEAFF

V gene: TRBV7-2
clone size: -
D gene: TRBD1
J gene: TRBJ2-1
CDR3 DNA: TGTGCCAGCAGCTCGGTTTACGGGACAGGGAGGACTGAGCAGTTCTTC
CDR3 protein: CASSSVYGTGRTEQFF

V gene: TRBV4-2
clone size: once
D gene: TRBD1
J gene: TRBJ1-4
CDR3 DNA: TGTGCCAGCAGCCAAGACGGACAGGGTGATGAAAAACTGTTTTTT
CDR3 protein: CASSQDGQGDEKLFF

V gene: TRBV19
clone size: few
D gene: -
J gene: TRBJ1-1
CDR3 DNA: TGTGCCAGTAGTTTGGGGAGAAACACTGAAGCTTTCTTT
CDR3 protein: CASSLGRNTEAFF

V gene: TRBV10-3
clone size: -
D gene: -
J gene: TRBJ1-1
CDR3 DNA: TGTGCCATCCGGGGGAACACTGAAGCTTTCTTT
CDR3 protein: CAIRGNTEAFF

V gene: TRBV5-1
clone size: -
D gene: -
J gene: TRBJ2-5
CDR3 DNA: TGCGCCAGCAGCCTCCAGGCCACAAGGGGAGAGACCCAGTACTTC
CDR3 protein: CASSLQATRGETQYF

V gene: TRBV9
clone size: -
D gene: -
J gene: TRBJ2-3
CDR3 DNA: TGTGCCAGCAGCGTTTTTTCTAGCACGAAGGATACGCAGTATTTT
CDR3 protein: CASSVFSSTKDTQYF

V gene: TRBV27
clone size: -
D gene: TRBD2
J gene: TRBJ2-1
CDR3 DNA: TGTGCCAGCAGTACCCAGCGGGGGACTGGGCAGTTCTTC
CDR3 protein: CASSTQRGTGQFF

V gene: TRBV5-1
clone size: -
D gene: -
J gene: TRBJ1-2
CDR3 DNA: TGCGCCAGCAGCTTGGTGGGGCAGAATGGCTACACCTTC
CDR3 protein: CASSLVGQNGYTF

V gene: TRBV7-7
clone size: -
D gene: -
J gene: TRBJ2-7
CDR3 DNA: TGTGCTAGCAGCTTAGGAGGGGACTCCTACGAGCAGTACTTC
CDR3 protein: CASSLGGDSYEQYF

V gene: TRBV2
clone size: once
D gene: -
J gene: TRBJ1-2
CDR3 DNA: TGTGCCAGCAGTGAAGTCCAAGGGGGGATCTATGGCTACACCTTC
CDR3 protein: CASSEVQGGIYGYTF

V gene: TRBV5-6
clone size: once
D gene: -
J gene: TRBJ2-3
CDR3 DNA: TGTGCCAGCAGCATGACTGCGGGAGATACGCAGTATTTT
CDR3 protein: CASSMTAGDTQYF

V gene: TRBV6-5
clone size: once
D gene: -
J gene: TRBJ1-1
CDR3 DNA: TGTGCCAGCAGTTCCCGGGGCAGCATTAGGAACACTGAAGCTTTCTTT
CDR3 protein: CASSSRGSIRNTEAFF

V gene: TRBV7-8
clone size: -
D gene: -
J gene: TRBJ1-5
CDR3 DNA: TGTGCCAGCAGCTTACGGGGGGACTTTAGCAATCAGCCCCAGCATTTT
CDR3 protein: CASSLRGDFSNQPQHF

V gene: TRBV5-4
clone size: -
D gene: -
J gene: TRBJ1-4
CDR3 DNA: TGTGCCAGCAGCGATAGGCGACAGGCTAATGAAAAACTGTTTTTT
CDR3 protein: CASSDRRQANEKLFF

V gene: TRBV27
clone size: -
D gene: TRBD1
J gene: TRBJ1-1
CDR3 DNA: TGTGCCAGCAGTTTAAGCGGGACAGGGCGCAAACCAGCTGAAGCTTTCTTT
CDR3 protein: CASSLSGTGRKPAEAFF

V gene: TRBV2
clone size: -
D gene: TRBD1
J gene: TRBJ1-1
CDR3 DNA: TGTGCCAGCAGGAGGGGACAGGGGTTGACGAACACTGAAGCTTTCTTT
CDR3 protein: CASRRGQGLTNTEAFF

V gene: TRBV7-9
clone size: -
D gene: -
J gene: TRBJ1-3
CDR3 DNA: TGTGCCAGCAGCACAACGACGGGGTTCTTCGGGAACACCATATATTTT
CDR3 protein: CASSTTTGFFGNTIYF